The clone carrying this T cell receptor (beta chain) showed up just a few times. The data originate from a study of T-cell reconstitution after alpha-beta-depleted transplantation in children. Preparation of the TCRbeta library used unique molecular identifiers. TCRdb reanalysed the PCR reads using MiXCR and keeps one entry per CDR3 protein. Among about 360,000 distinct CDR3 sequences listed, about 14% were seen once. Trimming took 4 bases from V and 5 from J; bases not matched to a gene: 12. CDR1 and CDR2 from the germline V gene are SGHRS and YFSETQ. The CDR3 length is 17 residues. This TCR was sampled from a human donor who donated a stem cell graft to a child with Fanconi anemia. The J gene is TRBJ2-2, the V gene TRBV5-1; TRBD1 matches at 9 bases. The sequencing here drew on PBMCs, taken from the stem cell graft. Written as DNA, the CDR3 is TGCGCCAGCAGCCTCATCGGACAGGGGTCGAGGACCGGGGAGCTGTTTTTT. Protein product: CASSLIGQGSRTGELFF.